This TCR beta chain is drawn from a study of response to subunit inactivated influenza vaccine. Study conclusions and caveats: Every seasonal influenza vaccination brings in few new T cells, the authors suggested.

A remark on this clonotype: As yet, its antigen is unknown.

V lost 3 bases and J 0 bases, leaving 10 bases between the germline ends. Germline V gives CDR1 SEHNR, CDR2 FQNEAQ (reference sequence). This CDR3 is 15 amino acids long. TCRdb used MiXCR to reprocess the RT-PCR reads, holding one entry per CDR3 protein. The sample lists roughly 620,000 distinct CDR3 sequences; roughly 12% were seen once. This same sample was also part of a study on T cells expressing NK-cell markers. Per that study: TCR beta libraries carry UMIs added by 5'RACE template switching. Among eight sequenced donors, seven carried HCMV seropositivity while one was seronegative. A range of about 1.0-8% of CD8+ T cells consisted of dominant NKG2C+ clonotypes in a handful of donors. Topping the CD3+CD56-NKG2C+ fraction as well were these clonotypes, in several donors.

The sequence was collected from a man between 50 and 59 years old who received an inactivated influenza vaccine. The sequences come from PBMCs from blood, collected on the day of vaccination. The chain is built from TRBV7-9 and TRBJ2-3; no reliable D call. CDR3 sequence reads: CASSFDLTSTDTQYF. The CDR3 region has the DNA TGTGCCAGCAGCTTCGACTTAACTAGCACAGATACGCAGTATTTT.